The clone carrying this T cell receptor beta chain is a singleton in its sample. The data stem from a study of blood T cell repertoires in COVID-19. Background on the study: The origin of the acute and convalescent COVID-19 samples was the United States, Italy and Spain. Sources were T cells, B-cell-depleted T cells, or PBMCs; the material itself was cDNA or gDNA.

CDR3 length: 17 amino acids. The V gene's germline CDR1 is LNHNV and CDR2 YYDKDF (reference sequence). Trimming removed 6 bases at V and 0 bases at J, with 18 bases between. Sequencing used immunoSEQ multiplex PCR; TCRdb keeps in-frame clones, though not all of them. The sample includes more than 110,000 clones, roughly 82% of them seen just once. The sequenced sample consisted of peripheral blood. This TCR came from a man older than 75 with acute or convalescent COVID-19. The rearrangement uses TRBV15 and TRBJ1-5; perhaps TRBD1 as D (6 bases). The CDR3 DNA reads as TGTGCCACCAGTCAAAAGAGGGGGATTGGTAGCAATCAGCCCCAGCATTTT. This gives the protein CATSQKRGIGSNQPQHF.